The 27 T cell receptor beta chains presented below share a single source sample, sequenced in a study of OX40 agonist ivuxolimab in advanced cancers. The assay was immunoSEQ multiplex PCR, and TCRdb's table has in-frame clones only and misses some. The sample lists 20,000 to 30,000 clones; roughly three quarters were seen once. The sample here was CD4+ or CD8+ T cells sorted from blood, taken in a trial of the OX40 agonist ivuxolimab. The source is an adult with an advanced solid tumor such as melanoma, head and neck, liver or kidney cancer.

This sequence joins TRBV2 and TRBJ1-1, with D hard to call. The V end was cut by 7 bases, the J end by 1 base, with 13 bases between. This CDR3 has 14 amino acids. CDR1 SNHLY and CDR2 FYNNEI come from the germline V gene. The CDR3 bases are TGTGCCAGCATATCAGGAGTAAGGAACACTGAAGCTTTCTTT. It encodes CASISGVRNTEAFF.

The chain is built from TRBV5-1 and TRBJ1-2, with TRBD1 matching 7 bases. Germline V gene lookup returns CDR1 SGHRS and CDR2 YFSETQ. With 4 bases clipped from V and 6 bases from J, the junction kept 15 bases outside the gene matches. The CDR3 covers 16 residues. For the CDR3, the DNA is TGCGCCAGCAGCCGCAGCCCCGGGACAGAAAATCATGGCTACACCTTC. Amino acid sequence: CASSRSPGTENHGYTF.

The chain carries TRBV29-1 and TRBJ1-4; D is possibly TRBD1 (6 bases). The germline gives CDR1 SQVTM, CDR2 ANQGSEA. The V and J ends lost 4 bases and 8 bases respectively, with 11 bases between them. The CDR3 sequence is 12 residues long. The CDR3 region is CSVGEGGEKLFF. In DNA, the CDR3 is TGCAGCGTTGGGGAGGGGGGCGAAAAACTGTTTTTT.

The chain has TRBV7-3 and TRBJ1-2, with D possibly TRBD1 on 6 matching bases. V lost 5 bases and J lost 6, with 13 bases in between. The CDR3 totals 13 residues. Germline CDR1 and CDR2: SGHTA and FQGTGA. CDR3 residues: CASSTYGGDGYTF. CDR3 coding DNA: TGTGCCAGCAGCACCTACGGGGGCGATGGCTACACCTTC.

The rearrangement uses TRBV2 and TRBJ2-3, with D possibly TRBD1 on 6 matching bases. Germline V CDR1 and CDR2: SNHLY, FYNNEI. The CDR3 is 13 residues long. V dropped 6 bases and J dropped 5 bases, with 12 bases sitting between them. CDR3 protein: CASRQGPEDTQYF. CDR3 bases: TGTGCCAGCAGGCAGGGGCCGGAAGATACGCAGTATTTT.

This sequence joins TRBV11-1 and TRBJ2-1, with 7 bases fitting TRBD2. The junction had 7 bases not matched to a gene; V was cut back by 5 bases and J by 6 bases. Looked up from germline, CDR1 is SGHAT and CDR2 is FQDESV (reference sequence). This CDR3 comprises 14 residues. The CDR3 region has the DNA TGTGCCAGCAGCCTATCCCGGACTAGCAATGAGCAGTTCTTC. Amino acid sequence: CASSLSRTSNEQFF.

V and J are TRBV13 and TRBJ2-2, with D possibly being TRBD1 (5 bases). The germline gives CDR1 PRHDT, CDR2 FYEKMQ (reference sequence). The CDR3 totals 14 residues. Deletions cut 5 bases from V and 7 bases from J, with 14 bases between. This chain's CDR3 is CASSRRQGDGELFF. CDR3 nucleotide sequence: TGTGCCAGCAGCCGGCGTCAGGGCGACGGGGAGCTGTTTTTT.

The CDR3, as DNA: TGTGCCAGCAGTCCCCCCGCGAACACCGGGGAGCTGTTTTTT. Its translation is CASSPPANTGELFF. The J gene is TRBJ2-2, the V gene TRBV9, with D uncertain. The CDR3 consists of 14 residues. The germline V gene has CDR1 SGDLS and CDR2 YYNGEE. The germline V and J ends were trimmed by 5 bases and 0 bases, with 8 bases remaining between them. Combining the CDR3 with reference TRBV9 and TRBJ2-2 gives the whole variable domain DSGVTQTPKHLITATGQRVTLRCSPRSGDLSVYWYQQSLDQGLQFLIQYYNGEERAKGNILERFSAQQFPDLHSELNLSSLELGDSALYFCASSPPANTGELFFGEGSRLTVL.

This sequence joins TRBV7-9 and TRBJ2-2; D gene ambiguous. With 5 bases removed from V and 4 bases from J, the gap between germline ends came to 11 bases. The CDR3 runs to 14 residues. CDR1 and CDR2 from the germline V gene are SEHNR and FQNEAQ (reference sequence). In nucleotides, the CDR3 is TGTGCCAGCAGCCCACTCGTCCCCACCGGGGAGCTGTTTTTT. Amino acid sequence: CASSPLVPTGELFF.

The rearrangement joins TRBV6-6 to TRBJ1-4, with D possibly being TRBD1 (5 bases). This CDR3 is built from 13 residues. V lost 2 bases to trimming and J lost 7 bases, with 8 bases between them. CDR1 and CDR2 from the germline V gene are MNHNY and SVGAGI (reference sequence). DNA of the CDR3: TGTGCCAGCAGTTACAGGGGTGGTGAAAAACTGTTTTTT. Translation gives CASSYRGGEKLFF.

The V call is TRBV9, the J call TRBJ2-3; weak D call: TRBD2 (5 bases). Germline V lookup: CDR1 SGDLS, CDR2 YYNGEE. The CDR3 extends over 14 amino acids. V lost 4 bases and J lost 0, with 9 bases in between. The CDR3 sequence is CASSLRTSTDTQYF. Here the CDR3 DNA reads TGTGCCAGCAGCCTCCGGACTAGCACAGATACGCAGTATTTT.

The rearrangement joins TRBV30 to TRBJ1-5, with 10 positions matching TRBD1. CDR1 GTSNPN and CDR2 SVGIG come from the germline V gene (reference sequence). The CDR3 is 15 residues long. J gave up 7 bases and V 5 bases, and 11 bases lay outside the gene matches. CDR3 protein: CAWAQGQGFRQPQHF. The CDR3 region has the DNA TGTGCCTGGGCTCAGGGACAGGGGTTCAGGCAGCCCCAGCATTTT.

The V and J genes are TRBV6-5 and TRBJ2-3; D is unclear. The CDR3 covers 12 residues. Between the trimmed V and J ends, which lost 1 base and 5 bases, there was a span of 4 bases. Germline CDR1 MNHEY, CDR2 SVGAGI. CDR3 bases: TGTGCCAGCAGTTACTTTCGAGATACGCAGTATTTT. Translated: CASSYFRDTQYF.

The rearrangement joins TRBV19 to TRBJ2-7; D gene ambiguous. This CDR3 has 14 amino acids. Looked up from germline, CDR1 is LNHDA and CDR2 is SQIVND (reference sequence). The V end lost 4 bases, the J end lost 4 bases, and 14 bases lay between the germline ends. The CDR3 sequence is CASSTRAWEYEQYF. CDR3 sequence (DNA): TGTGCCAGTAGTACCCGGGCCTGGGAATACGAGCAGTACTTC.

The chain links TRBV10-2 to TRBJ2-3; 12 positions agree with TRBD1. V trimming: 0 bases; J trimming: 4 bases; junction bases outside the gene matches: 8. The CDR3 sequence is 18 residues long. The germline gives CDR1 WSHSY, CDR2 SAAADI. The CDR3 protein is CASSESTGTGGYSDTQYF. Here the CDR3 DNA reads TGCGCCAGCAGTGAGTCCACCGGGACAGGGGGCTATTCAGATACGCAGTATTTT.

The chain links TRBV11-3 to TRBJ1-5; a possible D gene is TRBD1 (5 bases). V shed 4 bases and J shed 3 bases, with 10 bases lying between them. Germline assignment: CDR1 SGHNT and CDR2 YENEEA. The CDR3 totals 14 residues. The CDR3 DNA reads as TGTGCCAGCAGCTCGGGGGGGACCAATCAGCCCCAGCATTTT. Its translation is CASSSGGTNQPQHF.

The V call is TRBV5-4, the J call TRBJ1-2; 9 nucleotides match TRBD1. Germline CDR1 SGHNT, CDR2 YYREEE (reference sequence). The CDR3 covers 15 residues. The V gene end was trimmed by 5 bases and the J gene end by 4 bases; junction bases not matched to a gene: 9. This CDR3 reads CASRLVGQGSYGYTF. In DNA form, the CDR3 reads TGTGCCAGCAGGCTTGTAGGACAGGGGAGCTATGGCTACACCTTC. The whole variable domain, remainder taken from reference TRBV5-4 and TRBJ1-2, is ETGVTQSPTHLIKTRGQQVTLRCSSQSGHNTVSWYQQALGQGPQFIFQYYREEENGRGNFPPRFSGLQFPNYSSELNVNALELDDSALYLCASRLVGQGSYGYTFGSGTRLTVV.

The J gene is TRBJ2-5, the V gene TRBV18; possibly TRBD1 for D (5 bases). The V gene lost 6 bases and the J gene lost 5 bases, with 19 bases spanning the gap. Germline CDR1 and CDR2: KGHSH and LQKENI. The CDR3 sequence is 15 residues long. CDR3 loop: CASSPLAGAGETQYF. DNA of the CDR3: TGTGCCAGCTCGCCCTTGGCTGGGGCTGGGGAGACCCAGTACTTC.

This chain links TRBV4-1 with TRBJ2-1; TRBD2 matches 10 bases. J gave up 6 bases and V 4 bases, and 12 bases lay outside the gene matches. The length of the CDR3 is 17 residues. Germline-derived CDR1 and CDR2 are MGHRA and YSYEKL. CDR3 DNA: TGCGCCAGCAGCCTGACCCCCCTTTCTAGCGGGAGCAATGAGCAGTTCTTC. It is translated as CASSLTPLSSGSNEQFF.

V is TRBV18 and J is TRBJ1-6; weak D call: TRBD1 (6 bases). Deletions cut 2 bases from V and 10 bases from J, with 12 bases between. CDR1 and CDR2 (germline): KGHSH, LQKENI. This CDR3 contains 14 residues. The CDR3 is CASSPSGERSPLHF. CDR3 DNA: TGTGCCAGCTCACCATCAGGGGAGAGGTCACCCCTCCACTTT. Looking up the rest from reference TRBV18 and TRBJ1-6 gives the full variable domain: NAGVMQNPRHLVRRRGQEARLRCSPMKGHSHVYWYRQLPEEGLKFMVYLQKENIIDESGMPKERFSAEFPKEGPSILRIQQVVRGDSAAYFCASSPSGERSPLHFGNGTRLTVT.

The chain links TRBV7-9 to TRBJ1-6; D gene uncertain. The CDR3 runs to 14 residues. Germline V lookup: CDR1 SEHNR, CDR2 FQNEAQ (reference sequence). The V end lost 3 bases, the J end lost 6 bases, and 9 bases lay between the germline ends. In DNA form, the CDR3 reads TGTGCCAGCAGCTTGGACGGTAGTAATTCACCCCTCCACTTT. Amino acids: CASSLDGSNSPLHF.

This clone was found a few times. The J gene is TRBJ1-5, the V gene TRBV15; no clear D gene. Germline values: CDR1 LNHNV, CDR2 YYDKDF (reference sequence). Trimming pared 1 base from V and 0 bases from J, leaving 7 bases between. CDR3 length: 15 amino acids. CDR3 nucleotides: TGTGCCACCAGCAGAGGCTCTACTAGCAATCAGCCCCAGCATTTT. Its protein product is CATSRGSTSNQPQHF.

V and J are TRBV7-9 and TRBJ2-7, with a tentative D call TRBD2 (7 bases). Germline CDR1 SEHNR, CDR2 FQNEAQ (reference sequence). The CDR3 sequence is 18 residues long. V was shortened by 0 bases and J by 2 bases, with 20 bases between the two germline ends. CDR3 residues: CASSLAGGPPMIPYEQYF. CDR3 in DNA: TGTGCCAGCAGCTTAGCGGGGGGGCCGCCGATGATACCCTACGAGCAGTACTTC.

The CDR3 protein is CASSSPLRGLRGYTF. The CDR3 DNA sequence: TGTGCCAGCAGTTCACCATTACGGGGTCTTCGGGGCTACACCTTC. The chain carries TRBV6-5 and TRBJ1-2; D gene ambiguous. Germline CDR1 and CDR2: MNHEY and SVGAGI. The CDR3 consists of 15 residues. Trimming stripped 4 bases from V and 8 bases from J, with 20 bases between.

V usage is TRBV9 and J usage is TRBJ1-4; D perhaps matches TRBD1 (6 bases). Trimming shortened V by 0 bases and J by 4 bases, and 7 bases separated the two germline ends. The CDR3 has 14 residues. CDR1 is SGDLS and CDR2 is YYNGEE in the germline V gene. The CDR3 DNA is TGTGCCAGCAGCGTAGGGGACATTAATGAAAAACTGTTTTTT. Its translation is CASSVGDINEKLFF.

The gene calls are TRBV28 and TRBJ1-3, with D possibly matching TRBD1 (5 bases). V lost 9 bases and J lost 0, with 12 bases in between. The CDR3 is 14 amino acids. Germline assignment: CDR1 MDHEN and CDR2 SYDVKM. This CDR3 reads CASGGAASGNTIYF. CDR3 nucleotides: TGTGCCAGTGGGGGTGCCGCCTCTGGAAACACCATATATTTT.

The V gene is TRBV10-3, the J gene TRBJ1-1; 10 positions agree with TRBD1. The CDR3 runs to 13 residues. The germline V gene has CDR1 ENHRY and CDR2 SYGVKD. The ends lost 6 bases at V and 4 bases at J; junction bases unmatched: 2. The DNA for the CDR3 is TGTGCCATCAGGGACAGGGGGGTCACTGAAGCTTTCTTT. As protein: CAIRDRGVTEAFF.